This entry lists 18 T cell receptor beta chains sequenced from one sample in a study of T cells in Graves' hyperthyroidism and ophthalmopathy. Amplified TCR beta CDR3 regions came from RNA transcripts. HTBI primers were the set used in a first-round RT-PCR of the TCR CDR3. TCRdb redid the calling of the multiplex PCR reads with MiXCR, one entry per CDR3 protein. The data hold approximately 640,000 distinct CDR3 sequences, with about 45% observed a single time. Input material: peripheral blood or thyroid tissue (not recorded which). The receptors stem from an adult man with Graves' disease, either hyperthyroidism or ophthalmopathy (not recorded which).

Many counts were recorded for this clonotype. This chain joins TRBV7-2 and TRBJ1-1, with D unresolved. Germline CDR1 reads SGHTA; CDR2 reads FQGNSA. CDR3 length: 15 amino acids. V lost 3 bases and J 2 bases, leaving 13 bases between the germline ends. The CDR3 reads CASSFTGGPNTEAFF. DNA of the CDR3: TGTGCCAGCAGCTTCACTGGAGGGCCAAACACTGAAGCTTTCTTT.

The V call is TRBV2, the J call TRBJ1-2; no clear D gene. Trimming removed 6 bases at V and 7 bases at J, with 12 bases between. This CDR3 region has 12 residues. The germline gives CDR1 SNHLY, CDR2 FYNNEI. CDR3 DNA: TGTGCCAGCAGCTTAATTGGAGGTGGCTACACCTTC. Translated, it gives CASSLIGGGYTF. The variable domain in full, completed from reference TRBV2 and TRBJ1-2, reads EPEVTQTPSHQVTQMGQEVILRCVPISNHLYFYWYRQILGQKVEFLVSFYNNEISEKSEIFDDQFSVERPDGSNFTLKIRSTKLEDSAMYFCASSLIGGGYTFGSGTRLTVV.

The chain joins TRBV6-5 to TRBJ1-6, with no clear D. Trimming took 6 bases from V and 7 from J, leaving 10 bases between them. The CDR3 contains 13 residues. Germline V gene sequence: CDR1 MNHEY, CDR2 SVGAGI. CDR3 nucleotides: TGTGCCAGCAGGGTTGGGTCCAATTCACCCCTCCACTTT. This translates into CASRVGSNSPLHF.

This clonotype came up many times. An end of the junction does not agree with germline; a read error may underlie this. This chain links TRBV5-1 with TRBJ1-2; no clear D gene. CDR1 and CDR2 (germline): SGHRS, YFSETQ. The CDR3 loop spans 14 amino acids. The CDR3 region has the DNA TGTGCCAGCAGCTTAGCGCCAGGCAACTATGGCTACACCTTC. It specifies CASSLAPGNYGYTF.

The chain uses TRBV15 and TRBJ1-5, with D tentatively TRBD1 (6 bases). This CDR3 contains 14 residues. Germline assignment: CDR1 LNHNV and CDR2 YYDKDF (reference sequence). V gave up 5 bases and J gave up 4 bases, with 12 bases separating them. CDR3 in DNA: TGTGCCACCAGCTTGACAGGAAGAAATCAGCCCCAGCATTTT. Encoded protein: CATSLTGRNQPQHF.

As concerns this clonotype: One junction end does not reproduce the germline sequence, and a read error may be involved. The chain is built from TRBV2 and TRBJ2-7; 12 bases fit TRBD2. The CDR3 covers 16 residues. The germline gives CDR1 SNHLY, CDR2 FYNNEI. The CDR3, as DNA: TGTGCCGGCAGTGAAAGGACTAGCGGGAAGCACTACGAGCAGTACTTC. Encoded protein: CAGSERTSGKHYEQYF.

This clonotype was observed a few times. The chain combines TRBV3-1 with TRBJ1-1; 7 positions match TRBD1. This CDR3 contains 10 residues. Germline assignment: CDR1 LGHDT and CDR2 YNNKEL (reference sequence). V lost 8 bases to trimming and J lost 7 bases; unmatched junction nucleotides: 1. The CDR3 region is CASGDSEAFF. CDR3 coding DNA: TGTGCCAGCGGGGACAGTGAAGCTTTCTTT.

This rearrangement joins TRBV6-5 to TRBJ2-7; the D gene is possibly TRBD2 (6 bases). The CDR3 covers 15 residues. Germline CDR1 MNHEY, CDR2 SVGAGI. V lost 4 bases to trimming and J lost 0 bases, with 13 bases between them. The CDR3 DNA follows: TGTGCCAGCAGTTTTAGGACTATTTCCTCCTACGAGCAGTACTTC. Protein product: CASSFRTISSYEQYF.

In its sample, this clonotype was seen a few times. The chain employs TRBV6-1 and TRBJ1-2; TRBD1 agrees at 7 bases. CDR1 is MNHNS and CDR2 is SASEGT in the germline V gene. This CDR3 has 14 amino acids. V lost 3 bases, J lost 4 bases, and 5 bases stayed unmatched. The CDR3, as DNA: TGTGCCAGCAGTGACCGACAGGGATTCTATGGCTACACCTTC. It specifies CASSDRQGFYGYTF.

The chain links TRBV2 to TRBJ2-2; D gene ambiguous. The germline V gene encodes CDR1 SNHLY and CDR2 FYNNEI. This CDR3 comprises 14 residues. V was cut by 6 bases and J by 5 bases, with 13 bases left in between. The CDR3 spells CASSQDEVTGELFF. DNA for the CDR3: TGTGCCAGCAGCCAAGATGAGGTGACCGGGGAGCTGTTTTTT.

J is TRBJ2-5 and V is TRBV24-1; 9 nucleotides align to TRBD1. V shed 5 bases and J 1 base; nucleotides not matched to a gene: 7. CDR1 and CDR2 from the germline V gene are KGHDR and SFDVKD. CDR3 length equals 16 residues. The CDR3 DNA reads as TGTGCCACCAGTGGGGCCCGGGACAGGGCCCAAGAGACCCAGTACTTC. Protein: CATSGARDRAQETQYF.

This clonotype was detected a few times. The rearrangement joins TRBV20-1 to TRBJ1-6; possibly TRBD1 for D (6 bases). The V gene's germline CDR1 is DFQATT and CDR2 SNEGSKA (reference sequence). This CDR3 is 15 amino acids long. V gave up 0 bases and J gave up 8 bases, with 14 bases separating them. This CDR3 is CSARDRGWKYSPLHF. As DNA, the CDR3 is TGCAGTGCTAGAGATAGGGGGTGGAAGTATTCACCCCTCCACTTT.

The chain recombines TRBV7-9 with TRBJ1-3; a weak D match, TRBD1 (5 bases). The V and J ends lost 1 base and 6 bases respectively, with 25 bases between them. The V gene's germline CDR1 is SEHNR and CDR2 FQNEAQ (reference sequence). CDR3 length: 19 amino acids. This chain's CDR3 is CASSLDSVWTPGDKNTIYF. In nucleotides, the CDR3 is TGTGCCAGCAGCTTAGATAGCGTGTGGACACCGGGAGACAAAAACACCATATATTTT.

This chain links TRBV7-8 with TRBJ2-2; 8 bases are a match to TRBD2. The CDR3 sequence is 13 residues long. CDR1 SGHVS and CDR2 FQNEAQ come from the germline V gene. V trimming: 5 bases; J trimming: 8 bases; junction bases outside the gene matches: 4. The CDR3 coding sequence is TGTGCCAGCAGCAGCCGACTAGCGGGGGAGCTGTTTTTT. Protein sequence: CASSSRLAGELFF.

The V call is TRBV29-1, the J call TRBJ1-1; 7 nucleotides agree with TRBD1. V lost 7 bases and J lost 1; bases outside the gene matches: 9. Germline CDR1 SQVTM, CDR2 ANQGSEA. The CDR3 runs to 14 residues. CDR3 residues: CSAQGFLGNTEAFF. DNA of the CDR3: TGCAGCGCACAGGGGTTCCTAGGGAACACTGAAGCTTTCTTT.

Points on this clonotype: Given a much more abundant clone one base away, this may be a read error. This chain connects TRBV10-3 to TRBJ1-6, with a possible D match to TRBD1 (5 bases). Trimming took 3 bases from V and 9 from J, leaving 12 bases between them. Germline CDR1 ENHRY, CDR2 SYGVKD. This CDR3 spans 14 amino acids. CDR3 residues: CAISEDGGGSPLHF. CDR3 in DNA: TGTGCCATCAGTGAAGACGGGGGTGGTTCACCCCTCCACTTT.

The chain employs TRBV12-3 or TRBV12-4 and TRBJ1-1; no clear D. V was cut by 4 bases and J by 10 bases, with 10 bases left in between. The CDR3 runs 11 residues. CDR3 protein: CASSSPVGAFF. The CDR3 nucleotides read TGTGCCAGCAGTTCCCCCGTTGGAGCTTTCTTT.

This clonotype was counted ten times or more. The chain uses TRBV9 and TRBJ1-4, with TRBD1 as a possible D gene (5 bases). Per the germline V gene, CDR1 is SGDLS and CDR2 is YYNGEE. The V gene lost 0 bases and the J gene lost 4 bases, with 7 bases spanning the gap. The CDR3 covers 14 residues. CDR3 DNA: TGTGCCAGCAGCGTAGAAGGGGATAATGAAAAACTGTTTTTT. Translation gives CASSVEGDNEKLFF.